The present entry profiles one T cell receptor beta chain with its context. What it binds is not known. Healthy Caucasian individuals from Russia aged about 6 to 90 served as donors. The data stem from a study of blood T cells in healthy people across ages. Study-wide points: Percentage of naive T cells showed a strong correlation with TCR beta diversity. A greater number of naive CD4+ cells and higher diversity distinguished long-lived donors from aged donors.

The authors ran a second PCR of about 7 to 11 cycles using a sample-barcoded 5' primer and a J-beta primer mix. Individual samples furnished no less than 3 million CDR3-containing paired-end reads apiece. TCRdb used MiXCR to reprocess the 5' RACE reads, holding one entry per CDR3 protein. The top ten clones hold about 11% of a sample with 1.5 million to 2 million distinct CDR3 sequences, roughly 30% of them seen once. This CDR3 spans 18 amino acids. Trimming at V came to 0 bases and at J to 7 bases, leaving 11 bases not matched to a gene. Germline CDR1 reads MNHEY; CDR2 reads SVGAGI. Sequencing input: blood. This receptor was taken from a woman in her twenties or thirties in good health. This rearrangement joins TRBV6-5 to TRBJ1-6, with 8 bases fitting TRBD1. The CDR3 protein is CASSYSPNRQGRNSPLHF. CDR3 in DNA: TGTGCCAGCAGTTACTCCCCGAATAGACAGGGGAGGAATTCACCCCTCCACTTT.